Below, 27 T cell receptor beta chains from the same sample are listed, as sequenced in a study of control samples from healthy donors and cancer patients. The data were produced by immunoSEQ multiplex PCR, yet TCRdb's version contains in-frame clones alone and is incomplete. The sample yields more than 60,000 clones, about nine tenths seen once. Sequenced: PBMCs. These receptors were taken from a woman aged 50 to 60 with colorectal cancer.

This chain joins TRBV7-2 and TRBJ2-1; 7 bases are shared with TRBD2. Trimming cost V 5 bases and J 4 bases; bases outside gene matches: 8. The CDR3 has 15 residues. Germline assignment: CDR1 SGHTA and CDR2 FQGNSA. In DNA form, the CDR3 reads TGTGCCAGCAGCAGTGATAGCGGGTTTTACAATGAGCAGTTCTTC. Translation gives CASSSDSGFYNEQFF. Variable domain in full (rest from reference TRBV7-2 and TRBJ2-1): GAGVSQSPSNKVTEKGKDVELRCDPISGHTALYWYRQSLGQGLEFLIYFQGNSAPDKSGLPSDRFSAERTGGSVSTLTIQRTQQEDSAVYLCASSSDSGFYNEQFFGPGTRLTVL.

CDR3 loop: CATRAGANTGELFF. The CDR3 bases are TGTGCCACCAGAGCGGGGGCGAACACCGGGGAGCTGTTTTTT. V and J are TRBV15 and TRBJ2-2; TRBD2 matches at 8 bases. The CDR3 length is 14 residues. The V gene's germline CDR1 is LNHNV and CDR2 YYDKDF (reference sequence). J gave up 0 bases and V 6 bases, and 0 bases lay outside the gene matches.

The gene calls are TRBV6-5 and TRBJ1-2, with TRBD1 as a possible D gene (5 bases). In germline, CDR1 is MNHEY, CDR2 SVGAGI. Trimming took off 7 bases at V and 3 bases at J, with 12 bases between the two ends. This CDR3 is built from 13 residues. The CDR3 loop is CASTPGPYYGYTF. As DNA, the CDR3 is TGTGCCAGCACTCCGGGGCCCTACTATGGCTACACCTTC.

The chain uses TRBV5-1 and TRBJ2-5, with TRBD1 matching 10 bases. The CDR3 has 16 amino acids. The germline V gene has CDR1 SGHRS and CDR2 YFSETQ. Trimming removed 4 bases from V and 1 base from J; junction bases left unmatched: 7. CDR3 loop: CASSPGTGAAQETQYF. The CDR3 DNA sequence: TGCGCCAGCAGCCCCGGGACAGGGGCTGCCCAAGAGACCCAGTACTTC.

The J gene is TRBJ2-7, the V gene TRBV20-1; 8 nucleotides line up with TRBD1. In germline, CDR1 is DFQATT, CDR2 SNEGSKA (reference sequence). The CDR3 has 11 amino acids. J gave up 7 bases and V 6 bases, and 5 bases lay outside the gene matches. The CDR3 loop is CSARQGYEQYV. The CDR3 DNA is TGCAGTGCCCGACAGGGGTATGAGCAGTACGTC.

V gene TRBV29-1 combines with J gene TRBJ2-7; D gene uncertain. This CDR3 has 10 residues. Germline values: CDR1 SQVTM, CDR2 ANQGSEA. V was shortened by 2 bases and J by 3 bases, with 2 bases between the two germline ends. DNA for the CDR3: TGCAGCGTTGAACACTACGAGCAGTACGTC. This translates into CSVEHYEQYV.

The CDR3 bases are TGTGCCAGCAGCCAAGCTACTAGCGGGTACACCGGGGAGCTGTTTTTT. This sequence encodes CASSQATSGYTGELFF. The genes are TRBV3-1 (or the pseudogene TRBV3-2) and TRBJ2-2; 9 bases are shared with TRBD2. V lost 1 base, J lost 3 bases, and 3 bases stayed unmatched. CDR3 length: 16 residues. From germline, CDR1 is LGHDT and CDR2 YNNKEL (reference sequence).

The rearrangement uses TRBV30 and TRBJ2-3, with 9 bases identical to TRBD2. Germline V gives CDR1 GTSNPN, CDR2 SVGIG (reference sequence). J was trimmed by 6 bases and V by 3 bases; bases with no gene match: 13. The CDR3 sequence is 16 residues long. CDR3 loop: CAWSVGSGGRSDTQYF. The CDR3 DNA is TGTGCCTGGAGCGTGGGAAGCGGGGGGAGGTCTGATACGCAGTATTTT.

The genes are TRBV4-2 and TRBJ1-1, with 11 nucleotides matching TRBD1. V was clipped by 2 bases and J by 6 bases; unmatched bases: 5. Germline V gives CDR1 LGHNA, CDR2 YNFKEQ. The CDR3 spans 15 residues. Here the CDR3 DNA reads TGTGCCAGCAGCCAAAGGACAGGGGGCTTCGCTGAAGCTTTCTTT. The encoded protein is CASSQRTGGFAEAFF.

This chain links TRBV15 with TRBJ2-7; 7 bases match TRBD1. Germline V gene data show CDR1 as LNHNV and CDR2 as YYDKDF (reference sequence). With 3 bases clipped from V and 6 bases from J, the junction kept 11 bases outside the gene matches. The CDR3 extends over 15 amino acids. The CDR3 DNA is TGTGCCACCAGCAGGATGACAGGGACCGTTTGCGAGCAGTACGTC. Residues: CATSRMTGTVCEQYV.

The rearrangement uses TRBV5-1 and TRBJ2-7; D is ambiguous. Germline V lookup: CDR1 SGHRS, CDR2 YFSETQ. Trimming removed 3 bases from V and 7 bases from J, with 8 bases in between. The CDR3 extends over 11 amino acids. The CDR3 protein is CASSSRREQYV. In nucleotides, the CDR3 is TGCGCCAGCAGCTCAAGAAGGGAGCAGTACGTC.

The J gene is TRBJ1-2, the V gene TRBV27; the match to TRBD1 covers 8 bases. V shed 5 bases, J shed 5 bases, and the junction held 1 base outside the gene matches. The CDR3 contains 12 residues. The germline CDR1 and CDR2 sequences are MNHEY and SMNVEV (reference sequence). CDR3 residues: CASSDRGYGYTF. The CDR3 region has the DNA TGTGCCAGCAGTGACAGGGGTTATGGCTACACCTTC.

The V and J genes are TRBV6-1 and TRBJ1-2; D perhaps matches TRBD1 (6 bases). The germline V gene encodes CDR1 MNHNS and CDR2 SASEGT. V dropped 3 bases and J dropped 0 bases, with 17 bases sitting between them. This CDR3 is built from 17 residues. This CDR3 reads CASSEAGALGANYGYTF. CDR3 bases: TGTGCCAGCAGTGAGGCGGGGGCGCTTGGGGCTAACTATGGCTACACCTTC.

V usage is TRBV18 and J usage is TRBJ2-2, with a tentative D call TRBD1 (6 bases). Trimming took 2 bases from V and 6 from J, leaving 13 bases between them. Germline loops: CDR1 KGHSH, CDR2 LQKENI. The CDR3 contains 15 residues. As DNA, the CDR3 is TGTGCCAGCTCACCAGACAGGTCTGGATCCGGGGAGCTGTTTTTT. Its translation: CASSPDRSGSGELFF.

This chain links TRBV9 with TRBJ2-2; D is tentatively TRBD1 or TRBD2 (5 bases each). The CDR3 is made up of 14 amino acids. Trimming removed 4 bases from V and 2 bases from J, with 9 bases in between. CDR1 is SGDLS and CDR2 is YYNGEE in the germline V gene. The CDR3 loop reads CASSPGRNTGELFF. The CDR3 coding sequence is TGTGCCAGCAGCCCGGGACGCAACACCGGGGAGCTGTTTTTT. Based on the CDR3 plus reference TRBV9 and TRBJ2-2, the full variable domain is DSGVTQTPKHLITATGQRVTLRCSPRSGDLSVYWYQQSLDQGLQFLIQYYNGEERAKGNILERFSAQQFPDLHSELNLSSLELGDSALYFCASSPGRNTGELFFGEGSRLTVL.

The chain employs TRBV30 and TRBJ1-1; tentative D call: TRBD1 (6 bases). From germline, CDR1 is GTSNPN and CDR2 SVGIG (reference sequence). This CDR3 has 15 amino acids. Trimming left V 3 bases short and J 5 bases short, with 19 bases between. The DNA of the CDR3 is TGTGCCTGGAGATCGGGTTCGGGGGCGCGGACTGAAGCTTTCTTT. Its translation is CAWRSGSGARTEAFF.

Of note for this clone: This clone may be a read error of a much larger clone one base away. This chain uses TRBV19 with TRBJ1-1, with 7 bases that match TRBD1. Trimming at V came to 10 bases and at J to 1 base, leaving 12 bases not matched to a gene. Germline V gene lookup returns CDR1 LNHDA and CDR2 SQIVND (reference sequence). The CDR3 runs 15 residues. CDR3 coding DNA: TGTGCCACCGCCCCGGGACAGAATTGGAACACTGAAGCTTTCTTT. Protein sequence: CATAPGQNWNTEAFF.

There are a few counts of this clone. This chain uses TRBV18 with TRBJ1-4; D is undetermined. CDR1 is KGHSH and CDR2 is LQKENI in the germline V gene. The CDR3 has 16 amino acids. The V gene lost 6 bases and the J gene lost 8 bases, with 22 bases spanning the gap. Here the CDR3 reads CASSLRASEGVEKLFF. The DNA for the CDR3 is TGTGCCAGCTCCCTCCGCGCCTCGGAGGGAGTCGAAAAACTGTTTTTT.

The rearrangement joins TRBV27 to TRBJ1-2, with no clear D. Between the trimmed V and J ends, which lost 3 bases and 2 bases, there was a span of 7 bases. This CDR3 region has 13 residues. Germline V gives CDR1 MNHEY, CDR2 SMNVEV (reference sequence). The CDR3 spells CASSLQENYGYTF. The DNA for the CDR3 is TGTGCCAGCAGTTTGCAGGAGAACTATGGCTACACCTTC.

This clone was counted a few times. CDR3 nucleotide sequence: TGTGCCAGCAGCGGAGGACAGGGGTTGTACGAGCAGTACGTC. Protein: CASSGGQGLYEQYV. The gene calls are TRBV5-6 and TRBJ2-7; TRBD1 matches at 9 bases. Germline V lookup: CDR1 SGHDT, CDR2 YYEEEE. CDR3 length: 14 residues. The V and J ends lost 4 bases and 4 bases, in that order; junction bases with no gene match: 6.

The chain employs TRBV6-5 and TRBJ1-1, with TRBD1 matching over 7 bases. Germline CDR1 reads MNHEY; CDR2 reads SVGAGI. Losses at the gene ends were 7 bases for V and 7 bases for J; bases not matched to a gene: 6. CDR3 length equals 12 residues. The CDR3 loop reads CASIDRAGEAFF. CDR3 coding DNA: TGTGCCAGCATAGACAGGGCAGGTGAAGCTTTCTTT.

The V gene is TRBV19, the J gene TRBJ2-1; possible D gene TRBD2, 5 bases. Germline V gives CDR1 LNHDA, CDR2 SQIVND (reference sequence). The CDR3 loop spans 13 amino acids. The V end lost 8 bases, the J end lost 4 bases, and 12 bases lay between the germline ends. CDR3 sequence: CASGTGNYNEQFF. CDR3 coding DNA: TGTGCCAGTGGAACGGGGAATTACAATGAGCAGTTCTTC.

In its sample, this clone was seen once. This sequence joins TRBV6-5 and TRBJ1-3; no definite D call. The CDR3 loop spans 15 amino acids. Trimming pared 7 bases from V and 5 bases from J, leaving 18 bases between. The germline gives CDR1 MNHEY, CDR2 SVGAGI. CDR3: CASTAGRGSRNTIYF. CDR3 in DNA: TGTGCCAGCACCGCAGGCAGAGGATCGCGAAACACCATATATTTT.

The genes are TRBV12-3 or TRBV12-4 and TRBJ2-5; no firm D call. V lost 7 bases, J lost 5 bases, and 11 bases lay in between. CDR3 length: 12 residues. DNA for the CDR3: TGTGCCAGCACCACCTCTGGGGAGACCCAGTACTTC. It encodes CASTTSGETQYF.

V usage is TRBV9 and J usage is TRBJ2-2; possible D gene TRBD2, 6 bases. Trimming took off 4 bases at V and 5 bases at J, with 9 bases between the two ends. The CDR3 has 13 amino acids. The germline gives CDR1 SGDLS, CDR2 YYNGEE. CDR3 residues: CASSPGGTGELFF. The CDR3 DNA reads TGTGCCAGCAGCCCCGGGGGTACCGGGGAGCTGTTTTTT.

CDR3 loop: CASSDLGWGEQYV. The CDR3 DNA sequence: TGTGCCAGCAGTGACCTCGGATGGGGCGAGCAGTACGTC. The rearrangement uses TRBV2 and TRBJ2-7; D call uncertain. V was cut by 3 bases and J by 6 bases, with 12 bases left in between. Germline values: CDR1 SNHLY, CDR2 FYNNEI. The CDR3 totals 13 residues.

This chain connects TRBV6-5 to TRBJ2-4; TRBD1 is a possible D gene (6 bases). CDR1 is MNHEY and CDR2 is SVGAGI in the germline V gene. This CDR3 is 14 amino acids long. V dropped 5 bases and J dropped 5 bases, with 13 bases sitting between them. The CDR3 region has the DNA TGTGCCAGCAGTAGGACAGTTGGGGAAAACATTCAGTACTTC. It specifies CASSRTVGENIQYF.